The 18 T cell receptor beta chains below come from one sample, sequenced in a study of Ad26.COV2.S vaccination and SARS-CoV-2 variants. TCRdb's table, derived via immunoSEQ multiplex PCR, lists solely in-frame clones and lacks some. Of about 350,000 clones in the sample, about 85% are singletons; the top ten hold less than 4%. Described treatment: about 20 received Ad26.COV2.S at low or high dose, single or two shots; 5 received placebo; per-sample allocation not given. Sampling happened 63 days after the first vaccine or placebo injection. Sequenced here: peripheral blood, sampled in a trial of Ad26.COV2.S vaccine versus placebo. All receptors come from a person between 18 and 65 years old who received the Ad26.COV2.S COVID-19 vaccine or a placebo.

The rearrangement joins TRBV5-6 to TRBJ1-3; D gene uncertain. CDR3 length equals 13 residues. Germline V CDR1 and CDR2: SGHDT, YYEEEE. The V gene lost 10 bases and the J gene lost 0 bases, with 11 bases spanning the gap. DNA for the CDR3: TGTGCCTCCCAGAGGTTCTCTGGAAACACCATATATTTT. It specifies CASQRFSGNTIYF.

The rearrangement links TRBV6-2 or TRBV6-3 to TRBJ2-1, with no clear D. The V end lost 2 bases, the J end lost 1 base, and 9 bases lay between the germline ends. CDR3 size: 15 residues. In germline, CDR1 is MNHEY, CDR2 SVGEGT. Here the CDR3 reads CASSYLGLSYNEQFF. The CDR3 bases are TGTGCCAGCAGTTACCTCGGTTTATCCTACAATGAGCAGTTCTTC.

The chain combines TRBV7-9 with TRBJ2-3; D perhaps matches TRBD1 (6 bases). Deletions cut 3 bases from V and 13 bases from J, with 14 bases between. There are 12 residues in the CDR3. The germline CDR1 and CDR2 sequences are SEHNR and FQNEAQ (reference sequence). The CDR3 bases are TGTGCCAGCAGCTTTACTGGACAGTTTAAGTATTTT. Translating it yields CASSFTGQFKYF.

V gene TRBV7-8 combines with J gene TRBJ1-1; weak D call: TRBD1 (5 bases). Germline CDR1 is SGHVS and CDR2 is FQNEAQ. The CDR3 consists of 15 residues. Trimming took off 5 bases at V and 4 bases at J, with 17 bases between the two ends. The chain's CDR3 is CASSTDMNGGTEAFF. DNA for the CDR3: TGTGCCAGCAGCACGGACATGAACGGAGGCACTGAAGCTTTCTTT.

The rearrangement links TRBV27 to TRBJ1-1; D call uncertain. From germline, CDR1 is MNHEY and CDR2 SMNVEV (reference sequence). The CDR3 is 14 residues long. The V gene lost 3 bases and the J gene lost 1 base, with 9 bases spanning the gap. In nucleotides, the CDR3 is TGTGCCAGCAGTTTCGGACGGAAGAACACTGAAGCTTTCTTT. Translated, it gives CASSFGRKNTEAFF.

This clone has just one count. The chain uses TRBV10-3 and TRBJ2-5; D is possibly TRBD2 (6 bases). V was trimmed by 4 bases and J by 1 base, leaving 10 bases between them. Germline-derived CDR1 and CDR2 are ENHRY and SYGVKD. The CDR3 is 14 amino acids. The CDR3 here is CAISVRGGQETQYF. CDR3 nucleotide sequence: TGTGCCATCAGTGTAAGGGGAGGCCAAGAGACCCAGTACTTC.

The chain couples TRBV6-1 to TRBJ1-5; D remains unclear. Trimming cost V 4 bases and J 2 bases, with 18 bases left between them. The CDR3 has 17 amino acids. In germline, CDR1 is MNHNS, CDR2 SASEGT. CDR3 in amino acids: CASSADPAGLGNQPQHF. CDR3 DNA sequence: TGTGCCAGCAGTGCCGATCCGGCTGGACTAGGCAATCAGCCCCAGCATTTT.

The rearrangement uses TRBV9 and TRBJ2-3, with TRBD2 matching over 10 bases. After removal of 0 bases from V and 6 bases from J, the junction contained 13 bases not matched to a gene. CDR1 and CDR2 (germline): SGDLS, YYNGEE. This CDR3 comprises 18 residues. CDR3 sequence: CASSVDARTSGPLDTQYF. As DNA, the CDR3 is TGTGCCAGCAGCGTAGATGCTCGGACTAGCGGCCCACTGGATACGCAGTATTTT.

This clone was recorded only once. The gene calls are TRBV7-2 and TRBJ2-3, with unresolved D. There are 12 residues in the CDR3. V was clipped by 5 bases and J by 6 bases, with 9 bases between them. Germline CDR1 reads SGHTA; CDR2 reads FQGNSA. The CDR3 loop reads CASSRTVDTQYF. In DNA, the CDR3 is TGTGCCAGCAGCCGAACGGTGGATACGCAGTATTTT.

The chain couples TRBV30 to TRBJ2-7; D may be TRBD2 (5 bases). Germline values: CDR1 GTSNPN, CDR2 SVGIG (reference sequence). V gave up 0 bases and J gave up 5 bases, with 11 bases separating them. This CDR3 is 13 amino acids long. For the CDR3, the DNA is TGTGCCTGGAGTGTACAGCGGCAGCACGAGCAGTACTTC. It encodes CAWSVQRQHEQYF. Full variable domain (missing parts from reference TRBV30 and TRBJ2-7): SQTIHQWPATLVQPVGSPLSLECTVEGTSNPNLYWYRQAAGRGLQLLFYSVGIGQISSEVPQNLSASRPQDRQFILSSKKLLLSDSGFYLCAWSVQRQHEQYFGPGTRLTVT.

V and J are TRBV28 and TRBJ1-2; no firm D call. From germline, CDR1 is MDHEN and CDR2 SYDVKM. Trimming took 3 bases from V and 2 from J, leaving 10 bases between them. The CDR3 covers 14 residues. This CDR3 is CASSFGEGNYGYTF. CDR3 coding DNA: TGTGCCAGCAGTTTCGGGGAGGGAAACTATGGCTACACCTTC.

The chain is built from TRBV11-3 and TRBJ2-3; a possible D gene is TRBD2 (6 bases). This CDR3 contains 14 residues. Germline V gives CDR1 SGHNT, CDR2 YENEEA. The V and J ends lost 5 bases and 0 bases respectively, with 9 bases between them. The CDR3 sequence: CASSRGGSTDTQYF. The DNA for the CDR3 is TGTGCCAGCAGCCGGGGAGGAAGCACAGATACGCAGTATTTT.

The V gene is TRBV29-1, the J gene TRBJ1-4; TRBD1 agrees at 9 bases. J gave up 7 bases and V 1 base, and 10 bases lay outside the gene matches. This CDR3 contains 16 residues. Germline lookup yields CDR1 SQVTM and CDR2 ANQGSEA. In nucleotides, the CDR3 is TGCAGCGTTGAAGGGACAGGGGACGGAGATGGTGAAAAACTGTTTTTT. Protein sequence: CSVEGTGDGDGEKLFF.

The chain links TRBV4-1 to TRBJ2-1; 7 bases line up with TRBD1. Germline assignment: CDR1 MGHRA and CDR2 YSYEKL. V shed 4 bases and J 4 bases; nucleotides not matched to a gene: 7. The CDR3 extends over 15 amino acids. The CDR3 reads CASSPFRDRYNEQFF. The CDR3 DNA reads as TGCGCCAGCAGCCCCTTCCGGGACAGATACAATGAGCAGTTCTTC.

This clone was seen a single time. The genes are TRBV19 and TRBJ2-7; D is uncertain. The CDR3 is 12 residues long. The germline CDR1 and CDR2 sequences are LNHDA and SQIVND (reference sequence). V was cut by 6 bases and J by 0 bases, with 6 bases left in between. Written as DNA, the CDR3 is TGTGCCAGTAGCAGCTACTCCTACGAGCAGTACTTC. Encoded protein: CASSSYSYEQYF.

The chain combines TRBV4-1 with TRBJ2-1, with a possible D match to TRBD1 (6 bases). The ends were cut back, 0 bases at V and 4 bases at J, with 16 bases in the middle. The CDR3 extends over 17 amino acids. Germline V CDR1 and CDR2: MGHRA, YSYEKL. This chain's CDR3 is CASSQERQDQFYNEQFF. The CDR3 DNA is TGCGCCAGCAGCCAAGAGAGACAGGACCAATTTTACAATGAGCAGTTCTTC.

The chain's CDR3 is CSVAPGNYGYTF. The CDR3 bases are TGCAGCGTTGCCCCGGGAAACTATGGCTACACCTTC. The V call is TRBV29-1, the J call TRBJ1-2; the D is unclear. Trimming took 4 bases from V and 2 from J, leaving 8 bases between them. Germline V gene data show CDR1 as SQVTM and CDR2 as ANQGSEA. The CDR3 has 12 residues.

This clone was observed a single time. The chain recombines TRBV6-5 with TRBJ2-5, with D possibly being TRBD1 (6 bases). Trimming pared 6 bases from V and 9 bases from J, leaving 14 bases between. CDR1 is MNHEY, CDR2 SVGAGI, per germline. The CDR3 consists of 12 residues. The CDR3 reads CASSPRTDPQYF. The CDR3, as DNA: TGTGCCAGCAGCCCCAGGACAGATCCCCAGTACTTC.